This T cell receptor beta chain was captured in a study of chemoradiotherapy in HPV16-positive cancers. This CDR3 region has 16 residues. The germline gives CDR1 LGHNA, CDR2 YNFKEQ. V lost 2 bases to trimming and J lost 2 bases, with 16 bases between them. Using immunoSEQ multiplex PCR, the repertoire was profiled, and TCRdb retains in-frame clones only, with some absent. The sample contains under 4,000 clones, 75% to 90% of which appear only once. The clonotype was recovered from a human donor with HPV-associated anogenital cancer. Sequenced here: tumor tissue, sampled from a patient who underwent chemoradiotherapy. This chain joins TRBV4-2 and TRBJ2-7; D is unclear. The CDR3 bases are TGTGCCAGCAGCCAACGGTTTGTGGACGGTCCCTACGAGCAGTACTTC. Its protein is CASSQRFVDGPYEQYF.